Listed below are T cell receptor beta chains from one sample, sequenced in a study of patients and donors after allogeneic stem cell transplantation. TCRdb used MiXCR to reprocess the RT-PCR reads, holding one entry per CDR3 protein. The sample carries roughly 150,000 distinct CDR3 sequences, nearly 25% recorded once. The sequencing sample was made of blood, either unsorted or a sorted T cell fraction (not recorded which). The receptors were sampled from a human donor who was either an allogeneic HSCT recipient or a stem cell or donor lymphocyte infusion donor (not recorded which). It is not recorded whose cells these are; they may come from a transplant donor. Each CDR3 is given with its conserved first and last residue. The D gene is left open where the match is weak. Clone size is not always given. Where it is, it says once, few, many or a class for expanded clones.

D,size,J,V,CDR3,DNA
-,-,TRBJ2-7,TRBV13,CASSLGPAETYEQYF,TGTGCCAGCAGCTTAGGCCCGGCAGAAACCTACGAGCAGTACTTC
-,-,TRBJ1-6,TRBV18,CASSSSFYRNLSNSPLHF,TGTGCCAGCTCATCTTCCTTTTACAGGAATCTTAGTAATTCACCCCTCCACTTT
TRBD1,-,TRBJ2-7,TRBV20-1,CGTGTGGYEQYF,TGCGGTACCGGGACAGGGGGATACGAGCAGTACTTC
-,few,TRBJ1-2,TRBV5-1,CASSFSEGNYGYTF,TGCGCCAGCAGCTTCAGCGAGGGTAACTATGGCTACACCTTC
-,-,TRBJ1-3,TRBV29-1,CSRSPSGNTIYF,TGCAGCCGCTCTCCCTCTGGAAACACCATATATTTT
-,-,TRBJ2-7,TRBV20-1,CSARSSGDYEQYF,TGCAGTGCTAGGAGTAGCGGAGATTACGAGCAGTACTTC
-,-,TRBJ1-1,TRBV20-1,CSATRDLVTEAFF,TGCAGTGCTACAAGGGACCTAGTGACTGAAGCTTTCTTT
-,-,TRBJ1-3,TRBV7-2,CASSFSLARNTIYF,TGTGCCAGCAGCTTTTCCCTTGCGAGAAACACCATATATTTT
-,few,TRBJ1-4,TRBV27,CASSLGGAWIEKLFF,TGTGCCAGCAGTTTAGGGGGGGCATGGATTGAAAAACTGTTTTTT
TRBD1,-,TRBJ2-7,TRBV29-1,CSAQGQVYEQYF,TGCAGCGCCCAGGGACAGGTCTACGAGCAGTACTTC
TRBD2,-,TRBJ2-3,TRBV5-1,CASSLAAGGTDTQYF,TGCGCCAGCAGCTTGGCGGCGGGGGGCACAGATACGCAGTATTTT
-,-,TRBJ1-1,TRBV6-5,CATRRWPGENTEAFF,TGTGCCACGCGTCGGTGGCCGGGAGAGAACACTGAAGCTTTCTTT
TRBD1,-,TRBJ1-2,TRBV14,CASSWTGAYGYTF,TGTGCCAGCAGCTGGACAGGTGCCTATGGCTACACCTTC
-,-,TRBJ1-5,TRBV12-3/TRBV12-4,CASTKKGEGQPQHF,TGTGCCAGCACCAAAAAGGGGGAGGGTCAGCCCCAGCATTTT
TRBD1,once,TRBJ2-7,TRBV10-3,CAISDGQAYEQYF,TGTGCCATCAGTGACGGACAGGCCTACGAGCAGTACTTC
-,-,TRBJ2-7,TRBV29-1,CSVARDPGYEQYF,TGCAGCGTTGCTAGGGACCCAGGGTACGAGCAGTACTTC
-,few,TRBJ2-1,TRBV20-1,CSATRGFNEQFF,TGCAGTGCTACACGGGGTTTTAATGAGCAGTTCTTC
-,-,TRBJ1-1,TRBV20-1,CSAPRNGAMNTEAFF,TGCAGTGCTCCCCGTAACGGTGCCATGAACACTGAAGCTTTCTTT
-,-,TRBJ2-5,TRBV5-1,CASSFHHRDWGYQETQYF,TGCGCCAGCAGCTTTCATCACCGGGACTGGGGGTACCAAGAGACCCAGTACTTC
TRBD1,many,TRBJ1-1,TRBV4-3,CASSPDRAEAFF,TGCGCCAGCAGCCCCGACAGGGCTGAAGCTTTCTTT
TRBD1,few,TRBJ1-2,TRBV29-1,CSVEDPGQGDGYTF,TGCAGCGTTGAGGATCCGGGACAGGGGGATGGCTACACCTTC
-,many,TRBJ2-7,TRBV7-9,CASSLLGSYEQYF,TGTGCCAGCAGCTTATTGGGAAGCTACGAGCAGTACTTC
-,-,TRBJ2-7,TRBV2,CASSGRTEQYF,TGTGCCAGCAGTGGACGGACCGAGCAGTACTTC
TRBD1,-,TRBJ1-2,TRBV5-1,CASSLGDRETYGYTF,TGCGCCAGCAGCTTGGGGGACAGAGAGACTTATGGCTACACCTTC
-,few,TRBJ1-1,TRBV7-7,CASSLKGQTVGPEAFF,TGTGCCAGCAGCTTGAAGGGCCAAACAGTGGGGCCTGAAGCTTTCTTT
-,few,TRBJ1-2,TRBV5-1,CASSLSGPGAGGYTF,TGCGCCAGCAGCTTGTCTGGGCCAGGGGCAGGTGGCTACACCTTC
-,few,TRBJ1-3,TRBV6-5,CASTVRSGNTIYF,TGTGCCAGCACCGTGCGCTCTGGAAACACCATATATTTT
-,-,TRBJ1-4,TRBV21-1,CASSPRDRATNEKLFF,TGTGCCAGCAGCCCCCGGGACAGGGCAACTAATGAAAAACTGTTTTTT
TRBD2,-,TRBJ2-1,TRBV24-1,CATSEPTASGSMGNEQFF,TGTGCCACCAGTGAACCGACAGCGAGCGGGAGTATGGGGAATGAGCAGTTCTTC
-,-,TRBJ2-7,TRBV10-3,CAIREMTDTYEQYF,TGTGCCATCAGAGAAATGACAGACACCTACGAGCAGTACTTC
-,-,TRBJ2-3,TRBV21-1,CASSKGHRDKGPADTQYF,TGTGCCAGCAGCAAAGGGCACCGGGACAAAGGGCCCGCAGATACGCAGTATTTT
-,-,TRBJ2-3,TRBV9,CASSVATQDPDTQYF,TGTGCCAGCAGCGTAGCTACTCAGGACCCAGATACGCAGTATTTT